The clone carrying this T cell receptor beta chain was counted only a few times. V gave up 2 bases and J gave up 4 bases, with 9 bases separating them. Germline loops: CDR1 LGHDT, CDR2 YNNKEL (reference sequence). The CDR3 contains 14 residues. As for time point: pre-sensitization, week 0. Specified treatment: therapeutic diphenylcyclopropenone sensitization with weekly scalp DPC. These data originate in a study of human T cells and chemical hapten exposure. Study-level background: Skin on the upper inner arm, about 2 cm by about 2 cm in size, was sensitized with 2% DPC.

One entry per CDR3 protein results from TCRdb running MiXCR on the RACE reads. The top ten clones hold less than 1.5% of a sample with fewer than 300,000 distinct CDR3 sequences, around 7.7% of them seen once. The input for sequencing was whole blood, taken in connection with sensitization to the hapten diphenylcyclopropenone (DPC). The chain carries TRBV3-1 and TRBJ1-3; a possible D gene is TRBD1 (6 bases). The TCR originated in a man aged 18 to 35 with alopecia areata. Some clones in this sample may be carry-over from other donors' samples. CDR3: CASSQRGLGNTIYF. The DNA for the CDR3 is TGTGCCAGCAGCCAACGGGGGCTCGGAAACACCATATATTTT.